A single sample gave rise to the 16 T cell receptor beta chains below, sequenced in a study of blood T cell repertoires in COVID-19. The assay was immunoSEQ multiplex PCR, and TCRdb's table has in-frame clones only and misses some. This sample has fewer than 250,000 clones, with roughly 88% found just once. The specimen was PBMCs or T cells enriched from blood (not recorded which). These receptors all stem from a woman aged 25 to 45 who had been exposed to COVID-19.

The chain is built from TRBV4-1 and TRBJ2-1; 7 bases fit TRBD2. The CDR3 is 14 residues long. Germline CDR1 reads MGHRA; CDR2 reads YSYEKL. The ends lost 3 bases at V and 6 bases at J; junction bases unmatched: 5. CDR3 nucleotide sequence: TGCGCCAGCAGCCAGTTGGGACTAACCAATGAGCAGTTCTTC. Its protein is CASSQLGLTNEQFF.

This chain connects TRBV19 to TRBJ1-2, with 9 positions matching TRBD1. Unmatched junction bases numbered 8, after V lost 7 bases and J lost 5 bases. CDR1 is LNHDA and CDR2 is SQIVND in the germline V gene (reference sequence). The CDR3 contains 14 residues. CDR3 residues: CASTLGDRVYGYTF. CDR3 bases: TGTGCCAGTACCCTGGGGGACAGGGTTTATGGCTACACCTTC.

The CDR3 reads CASSVVGAGDEQFF. DNA of the CDR3: TGTGCCAGCAGCGTAGTGGGCGCGGGAGATGAGCAGTTCTTC. This chain uses TRBV9 with TRBJ2-1; 7 positions agree with TRBD2. This CDR3 is 14 amino acids long. The germline V gene has CDR1 SGDLS and CDR2 YYNGEE. The trim removed 0 bases at V and 8 bases at J, leaving 5 bases unmatched.

The V call is TRBV12-1, the J call TRBJ2-5; the table's D call TRBD2 went unverified against the DNA. TRBV12-1 is classified as a pseudogene. The CDR3 runs 16 residues. CDR3 residues: CASSFRLAGGQETQYF. CDR3 nucleotides: TGTGCCAGCAGCTTTAGGCTAGCGGGAGGTCAAGAGACCCAGTACTTC.

The J gene is TRBJ1-2, the V gene TRBV12-3 or TRBV12-4, with 7 bases aligning to TRBD1. CDR3 length equals 12 residues. V lost 5 bases and J lost 7; bases outside the gene matches: 4. CDR3 sequence (DNA): TGTGCCAGCAGTCAACAGGGGAGTGGCTACACCTTC. It translates to CASSQQGSGYTF.

The genes are TRBV28 and TRBJ2-7; 9 positions match TRBD1. Germline V gives CDR1 MDHEN, CDR2 SYDVKM. J lost 7 bases, V lost 3 bases, and 7 bases had no gene match. The CDR3 sequence is 14 residues long. The CDR3 protein is CASSLTGGTLEQYF. In DNA form, the CDR3 reads TGTGCCAGCAGTTTGACAGGGGGGACCCTGGAGCAGTACTTC. The variable domain in full, completed from reference TRBV28 and TRBJ2-7, reads DVKVTQSSRYLVKRTGEKVFLECVQDMDHENMFWYRQDPGLGLRLIYFSYDVKMKEKGDIPEGYSVSREKKERFSLILESASTNQTSMYLCASSLTGGTLEQYFGPGTRLTVT.

CDR3 loop: CASSLRQGYEQYF. The DNA for the CDR3 is TGTGCCAGCAGTTTAAGGCAGGGCTACGAGCAGTACTTC. V and J are TRBV12-3 or TRBV12-4 and TRBJ2-7, with D maybe TRBD1 (5 bases). This CDR3 comprises 13 residues. V was pared by 2 bases and J by 3 bases, with 8 bases between.

The rearrangement uses TRBV28 and TRBJ2-7; tentative D call: TRBD1 (5 bases). In germline, CDR1 is MDHEN, CDR2 SYDVKM. This CDR3 has 12 amino acids. Trimming removed 3 bases at V and 4 bases at J, with 7 bases between. The CDR3 loop reads CASSFKGYEQYF. CDR3 in DNA: TGTGCCAGCAGTTTCAAGGGGTACGAGCAGTACTTC.

This chain connects TRBV5-1 to TRBJ2-1; 8 nucleotides line up with TRBD2. The germline gives CDR1 SGHRS, CDR2 YFSETQ. This CDR3 spans 17 amino acids. V was clipped by 3 bases and J by 6 bases; unmatched bases: 14. CDR3 in amino acids: CASSSTGLAGVPNEQFF. DNA for the CDR3: TGCGCCAGCAGCTCCACCGGGCTAGCGGGTGTCCCCAATGAGCAGTTCTTC.

This chain connects TRBV19 to TRBJ1-2; 7 bases match TRBD1. Germline V gene sequence: CDR1 LNHDA, CDR2 SQIVND (reference sequence). The CDR3 covers 15 residues. Losses at the gene ends were 4 bases for V and 2 bases for J; bases not matched to a gene: 7. CDR3 loop: CASSTPGQRNYGYTF. In DNA, the CDR3 is TGTGCCAGTAGTACCCCGGGACAGAGAAACTATGGCTACACCTTC.

The chain couples TRBV11-3 to TRBJ2-3, with D unresolved. The CDR3 has 13 amino acids. CDR1 and CDR2 (germline): SGHNT, YENEEA. Trimming stripped 3 bases from V and 2 bases from J, with 6 bases between. The CDR3 protein is CASSFDFTDTQYF. The CDR3 DNA reads as TGTGCCAGCAGCTTCGACTTCACAGATACGCAGTATTTT.

This chain connects TRBV11-2 to TRBJ2-6; 9 nucleotides match TRBD1. This CDR3 is built from 12 residues. The V gene end was trimmed by 8 bases and the J gene end by 8 bases; junction bases not matched to a gene: 1. The V gene's germline CDR1 is SGHAT and CDR2 FQNNGV. The CDR3 sequence: CASDRGSNVLTF. Here the CDR3 DNA reads TGTGCCAGCGACAGGGGGTCCAACGTCCTGACTTTC.

A few counts support this clone. The V and J genes are TRBV4-1 and TRBJ2-5; 7 nucleotides agree with TRBD1. Trimming cost V 4 bases and J 0 bases; bases outside gene matches: 11. There are 17 residues in the CDR3. Germline lookup yields CDR1 MGHRA and CDR2 YSYEKL. The CDR3, as DNA: TGCGCCAGCAGCCGCAACCCAACCCAGGGGGACCAAGAGACCCAGTACTTC. This translates into CASSRNPTQGDQETQYF.

This chain links TRBV7-3 with TRBJ2-5; 7 bases agree with TRBD2. Germline V gives CDR1 SGHTA, CDR2 FQGTGA. The CDR3 length is 15 residues. V was clipped by 5 bases and J by 4 bases; unmatched bases: 10. Here the CDR3 reads CASSIRGSLGETQYF. The CDR3 DNA is TGTGCCAGCAGCATTCGCGGGAGCTTGGGAGAGACCCAGTACTTC.

V usage is TRBV29-1 and J usage is TRBJ1-2; 8 bases line up with TRBD1. Germline V gene sequence: CDR1 SQVTM, CDR2 ANQGSEA. V lost 7 bases and J lost 4; bases outside the gene matches: 5. The CDR3 runs to 12 residues. CDR3: CSGRQGTYGYTF. The CDR3 bases are TGCAGCGGTAGACAGGGGACCTATGGCTACACCTTC.

This rearrangement joins TRBV19 to TRBJ2-2; 10 nucleotides line up with TRBD1. With 4 bases clipped from V and 7 bases from J, the junction kept 15 bases outside the gene matches. CDR3 length: 18 residues. Germline CDR1 reads LNHDA; CDR2 reads SQIVND (reference sequence). In DNA form, the CDR3 reads TGTGCCAGTAGTACAAAAAAGACAGGGGGCGGAGGAGGCGGGGAGCTGTTTTTT. Amino acid sequence: CASSTKKTGGGGGGELFF.